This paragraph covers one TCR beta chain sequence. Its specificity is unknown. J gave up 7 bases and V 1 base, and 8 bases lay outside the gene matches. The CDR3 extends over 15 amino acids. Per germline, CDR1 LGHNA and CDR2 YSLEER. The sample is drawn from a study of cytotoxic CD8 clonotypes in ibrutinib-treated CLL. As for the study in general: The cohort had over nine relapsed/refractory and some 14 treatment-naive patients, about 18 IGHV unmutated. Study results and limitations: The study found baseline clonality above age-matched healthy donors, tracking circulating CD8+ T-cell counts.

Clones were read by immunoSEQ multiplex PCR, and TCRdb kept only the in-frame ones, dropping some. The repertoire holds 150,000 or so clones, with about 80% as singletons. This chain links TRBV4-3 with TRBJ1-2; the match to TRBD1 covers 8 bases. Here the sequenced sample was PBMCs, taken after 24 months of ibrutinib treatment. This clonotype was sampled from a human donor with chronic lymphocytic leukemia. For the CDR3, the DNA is TGCGCCAGCAGCCAAGCCGGCCAGGGGGCAGGTGGCTACACCTTC. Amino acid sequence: CASSQAGQGAGGYTF.